This T cell receptor beta chain was captured by sequencing in a study of human T cells and chemical hapten exposure. Germline V gene lookup returns CDR1 MNHEY and CDR2 SVGAGI. Unmatched junction bases numbered 5, after V lost 5 bases and J lost 0 bases. The CDR3 extends over 16 amino acids. TCRdb called the RACE reads again in MiXCR, with one record for every CDR3 protein. The data contain roughly 260,000 distinct CDR3 sequences, about 9.4% of them seen just once; the ten biggest clones take up over 2%. Indicated time point: pre-sensitization, week 0. Treatment: therapeutic diphenylcyclopropenone sensitization with weekly scalp DPC. Unseparated into fractions, whole blood served as the source from which total RNA was extracted.

This specimen consisted of whole blood, obtained in connection with sensitization to the hapten diphenylcyclopropenone (DPC). V is TRBV6-5 and J is TRBJ2-2; TRBD2 agrees at 8 bases. This clonotype originated in a woman aged 40 to 50 with alopecia areata. Some clones in this sample may be carry-over from other donors' samples. The CDR3 region has the DNA TGTGCCAGCAGTGGACTAGCCCGCGCGAACACCGGGGAGCTGTTTTTT. This gives the protein CASSGLARANTGELFF.